This passage covers 28 T cell receptor beta chains from one sample sequenced in a study of blood T cell repertoires in COVID-19. The assay was immunoSEQ multiplex PCR, and TCRdb's table has in-frame clones only and misses some. The sample lists about 390,000 clones, more than 75% occurring once. The sequencing sample was made of PBMCs or T cells enriched from blood (not recorded which). Source of these receptors: a woman between 45 and 60 years old who had recovered from COVID-19.

V is TRBV7-6 and J is TRBJ2-1; 14 bases are shared with TRBD2. With 7 bases clipped from V and 7 bases from J, the junction kept 3 bases outside the gene matches. Germline V gives CDR1 SGHVS, CDR2 FNYEAQ. The CDR3 runs 14 residues. DNA of the CDR3: TGTGCCAGCATCGGACTAGCGGGGGGTAATGAGCAGTTCTTC. Protein: CASIGLAGGNEQFF.

V usage is TRBV7-2 and J usage is TRBJ2-5, with D perhaps TRBD1 (6 bases). Per the germline V gene, CDR1 is SGHTA and CDR2 is FQGNSA. This CDR3 contains 15 residues. Trimming removed 2 bases at V and 2 bases at J, with 12 bases between. For the CDR3, the DNA is TGTGCCAGCAGCTTACTCTGGGGGCAGCAAGAGACCCAGTACTTC. Translation: CASSLLWGQQETQYF.

This rearrangement joins TRBV20-1 to TRBJ1-2; TRBD1 is a possible D gene (6 bases). The germline CDR1 and CDR2 sequences are DFQATT and SNEGSKA (reference sequence). With 3 bases removed from V and 4 bases from J, the gap between germline ends came to 15 bases. The CDR3 contains 14 residues. DNA of the CDR3: TGCAGTGCTAGTACGGGCAGGGGATCCTATGGCTACACCTTC. Translating gives CSASTGRGSYGYTF.

CDR3 sequence reads: CASSPRTSGGYEQYF. CDR3 nucleotides: TGTGCCAGCAGCCCCCGGACTAGCGGGGGCTACGAGCAGTACTTC. The rearrangement joins TRBV9 to TRBJ2-7; 13 bases are a match to TRBD2. Germline CDR1 is SGDLS and CDR2 is YYNGEE. This CDR3 contains 15 residues. Trimming at V came to 4 bases and at J to 3 bases, leaving 4 bases not matched to a gene. The full variable domain, completed using reference TRBV9 and TRBJ2-7, is DSGVTQTPKHLITATGQRVTLRCSPRSGDLSVYWYQQSLDQGLQFLIQYYNGEERAKGNILERFSAQQFPDLHSELNLSSLELGDSALYFCASSPRTSGGYEQYFGPGTRLTVT.

The chain combines TRBV9 with TRBJ2-5; tentatively, D is TRBD1 (6 bases). Looked up from germline, CDR1 is SGDLS and CDR2 is YYNGEE. Trimming removed 0 bases from V and 5 bases from J, with 8 bases in between. This CDR3 has 13 residues. The CDR3 nucleotides read TGTGCCAGCAGCGTAGGCCAGGGGGAGACCCAGTACTTC. This gives the protein CASSVGQGETQYF.

The V and J genes are TRBV4-2 and TRBJ1-1, with D possibly being TRBD1 (6 bases). V was shortened by 3 bases and J by 1 base, with 9 bases between the two germline ends. There are 14 residues in the CDR3. The germline V gene encodes CDR1 LGHNA and CDR2 YNFKEQ. CDR3 bases: TGTGCCAGCAGCCAGGGACACACGAACACTGAAGCTTTCTTT. Protein product: CASSQGHTNTEAFF.

The rearrangement joins TRBV3-1 (or the pseudogene TRBV3-2) to TRBJ2-1; 7 bases map to TRBD2. CDR1 LGHDT and CDR2 YNNKEL come from the germline V gene (reference sequence). The CDR3 sequence is 13 residues long. Unmatched junction bases numbered 6, after V lost 2 bases and J lost 11 bases. CDR3 amino acids: CASSQTLGGKQFF. DNA for the CDR3: TGTGCCAGCAGCCAAACCCTCGGGGGGAAGCAGTTCTTC.

The gene calls are TRBV7-2 and TRBJ1-6; 8 bases line up with TRBD1. Germline CDR1 SGHTA, CDR2 FQGNSA. The CDR3 is 15 residues long. Germline trimming cut 5 bases from V and 8 bases from J; bases unmatched to any gene: 8. DNA of the CDR3: TGTGCCAGCAGCCCCGTCGGGACAGGTTATTCACCCCTCCACTTT. Its protein is CASSPVGTGYSPLHF.

This chain joins TRBV3-1 (or the pseudogene TRBV3-2) and TRBJ1-2, with D possibly TRBD1 on 5 matching bases. CDR1 and CDR2 from the germline V gene are LGHDT and YNNKEL (reference sequence). Trimming removed 3 bases at V and 6 bases at J, with 17 bases between. The CDR3 spans 15 residues. The CDR3 DNA reads as TGTGCCAGCAGCCAGGGGTGGCAGGCAGGGCATGGCTACACCTTC. Translated, it gives CASSQGWQAGHGYTF.

This clone was observed once. The chain combines TRBV5-1 with TRBJ1-5, with 10 bases fitting TRBD1. The CDR3 loop spans 16 amino acids. V was clipped by 0 bases and J by 2 bases; unmatched bases: 2. The germline V gene has CDR1 SGHRS and CDR2 YFSETQ. The CDR3 spells CASSLGGTGGNQPQHF. DNA for the CDR3: TGCGCCAGCAGCTTGGGAGGGACAGGGGGCAATCAGCCCCAGCATTTT.

The genes are TRBV29-1 and TRBJ1-1, with D perhaps TRBD1 (5 bases). V shed 6 bases and J shed 11 bases, with 16 bases lying between them. The CDR3 covers 11 residues. Germline V gives CDR1 SQVTM, CDR2 ANQGSEA. The CDR3, as DNA: TGCAGCGTGGAGGGACGCCTCGGGGCTTTCTTT. Protein product: CSVEGRLGAFF.

This chain connects TRBV6-5 to TRBJ2-7; D perhaps matches TRBD1 (5 bases). V dropped 6 bases and J dropped 4 bases, with 7 bases sitting between them. Germline V lookup: CDR1 MNHEY, CDR2 SVGAGI. CDR3 size: 11 residues. Here the CDR3 reads CASRAGYEQYF. As DNA, the CDR3 is TGTGCCAGCAGAGCAGGGTACGAGCAGTACTTC.

CDR3 sequence (DNA): TGTGCCAGCAGTTTCGAGGGCCGGGCGTCCCTTGGCTACACCTTC. Amino acid sequence: CASSFEGRASLGYTF. This sequence joins TRBV28 and TRBJ1-2; D is unclear. Germline CDR1 and CDR2: MDHEN and SYDVKM. V lost 3 bases to trimming and J lost 7 bases, with 18 bases between them. The CDR3 extends over 15 amino acids.

J is TRBJ1-2 and V is TRBV9, with 9 bases identical to TRBD1. With V trimmed by 0 bases and J by 8 bases, 5 bases remained unmatched. The CDR3 totals 14 residues. Germline V lookup: CDR1 SGDLS, CDR2 YYNGEE. CDR3 amino acids: CASSVEDRGFGYTF. CDR3 DNA sequence: TGTGCCAGCAGCGTAGAGGACAGGGGATTCGGCTACACCTTC.

This clone was seen a few times. V gene TRBV2 combines with J gene TRBJ1-2; D uncertain. CDR1 SNHLY and CDR2 FYNNEI come from the germline V gene. The CDR3 length is 13 residues. Trimming pared 3 bases from V and 2 bases from J, leaving 7 bases between. The CDR3 region is CASSDEANYGYTF. The CDR3, as DNA: TGTGCCAGCAGTGACGAGGCGAACTATGGCTACACCTTC.

This sequence joins TRBV5-4 and TRBJ1-2; D might be TRBD1 (6 bases). Trimming took off 4 bases at V and 5 bases at J, with 15 bases between the two ends. Germline CDR1 and CDR2: SGHNT and YYREEE (reference sequence). This CDR3 comprises 14 residues. The CDR3 nucleotides are TGTGCCAGCAGCCAGGACTCGGACAGATATGGCTACACCTTC. It is translated as CASSQDSDRYGYTF.

The chain combines TRBV10-3 with TRBJ2-7, with D perhaps TRBD2 (6 bases). CDR3 size: 13 residues. The germline V gene has CDR1 ENHRY and CDR2 SYGVKD. V was pared by 3 bases and J by 4 bases, with 10 bases between. The CDR3 loop reads CAISDSGVYEQYF. CDR3 DNA: TGTGCCATCAGTGACTCGGGGGTTTACGAGCAGTACTTC.

V gene TRBV27 combines with J gene TRBJ1-4; D remains unclear. The CDR3 covers 16 residues. CDR1 is MNHEY, CDR2 SMNVEV, per germline (reference sequence). Trimming stripped 6 bases from V and 5 bases from J, with 19 bases between. The CDR3 DNA reads as TGTGCCAGCAGCATTATCGGGAGAGGACTGAATGAAAAACTGTTTTTT. Translated, it gives CASSIIGRGLNEKLFF.

V is TRBV28 and J is TRBJ1-5; 8 positions agree with TRBD1. The CDR3 is made up of 19 amino acids. J gave up 6 bases and V 5 bases, and 21 bases lay outside the gene matches. CDR1 and CDR2 from the germline V gene are MDHEN and SYDVKM. The DNA for the CDR3 is TGTGCCAGCAGTCGAACCGGGACAGGTGTTTTTAGTGGTCGTCAGCCCCAGCATTTT. Translated: CASSRTGTGVFSGRQPQHF.

The chain links TRBV27 to TRBJ1-2; TRBD1 matches at 7 bases. CDR1 is MNHEY and CDR2 is SMNVEV in the germline V gene (reference sequence). The CDR3 spans 17 residues. The ends lost 4 bases at V and 6 bases at J; junction bases unmatched: 17. The CDR3 loop is CASSSDLPGQHGHGYTF. DNA for the CDR3: TGTGCCAGCAGTTCCGACCTACCGGGACAGCATGGGCATGGCTACACCTTC.

The rearrangement joins TRBV5-6 to TRBJ1-4; 9 bases fit TRBD1. Germline trimming cut 4 bases from V and 4 bases from J; bases unmatched to any gene: 8. Germline CDR1 and CDR2: SGHDT and YYEEEE. This CDR3 contains 16 residues. The CDR3 DNA reads TGTGCCAGCAGCATCCGCGACAGGGGGGGTAATGAAAAACTGTTTTTT. Amino acids: CASSIRDRGGNEKLFF.

The rearrangement uses TRBV5-1 and TRBJ1-4, with D tentatively TRBD1 (6 bases). This CDR3 spans 15 amino acids. CDR1 and CDR2 from the germline V gene are SGHRS and YFSETQ. V gave up 3 bases and J gave up 8 bases, with 17 bases separating them. Here the CDR3 DNA reads TGCGCCAGCAGCTCCTCGGGAGGGGGTTTCGAAAAACTGTTTTTT. Translation gives CASSSSGGGFEKLFF.

In this sample, this clone turned up a few times. In DNA form, the CDR3 reads TGTGCCAGCAGGAGGGGGAATACCTACGAGCAGTACTTC. Its protein is CASRRGNTYEQYF. The chain carries TRBV5-6 and TRBJ2-7, with D possibly being TRBD1 (6 bases). CDR3 size: 13 residues. Per germline, CDR1 SGHDT and CDR2 YYEEEE. The V and J ends lost 5 bases and 2 bases respectively, with 11 bases between them.

This clone has a single count. The chain carries TRBV29-1 and TRBJ1-1; D is unresolved. The germline gives CDR1 SQVTM, CDR2 ANQGSEA. The CDR3 loop spans 13 amino acids. V was pared by 7 bases and J by 1 base, with 13 bases between. DNA for the CDR3: TGCAGCGCCCTTTGGGGAGGGAACACTGAAGCTTTCTTT. It encodes CSALWGGNTEAFF.

This rearrangement joins TRBV6-5 to TRBJ2-2; a possible D gene is TRBD2 (6 bases). In germline, CDR1 is MNHEY, CDR2 SVGAGI. The CDR3 is made up of 15 amino acids. The V and J ends lost 6 bases and 5 bases respectively, with 16 bases between them. This CDR3 reads CASSLGGAWTGELFF. Written as DNA, the CDR3 is TGTGCCAGCAGCCTCGGAGGGGCATGGACCGGGGAGCTGTTTTTT.

The V and J genes are TRBV25-1 and TRBJ2-7; TRBD1 might be the D (5 bases). The germline V and J ends were trimmed by 3 bases and 4 bases, with 10 bases remaining between them. The CDR3 consists of 13 residues. Germline CDR1 reads MGHDK; CDR2 reads SYGVNS. The CDR3 sequence: CASSDRVAYEQYF. The CDR3, as DNA: TGTGCCAGCAGTGACAGGGTGGCTTACGAGCAGTACTTC.

Only one count was recorded for this clone. This rearrangement joins TRBV7-2 to TRBJ1-2; tentatively, D is TRBD1 (6 bases). Germline V gene lookup returns CDR1 SGHTA and CDR2 FQGNSA. The V gene lost 1 base and the J gene lost 2 bases, with 8 bases spanning the gap. The CDR3 length is 14 residues. The CDR3 here is CASSLDTGNYGYTF. CDR3 nucleotide sequence: TGTGCCAGCAGCTTAGACACAGGGAACTATGGCTACACCTTC.

This clone has just one count. V is TRBV28 and J is TRBJ2-1; D not resolved. The CDR3 covers 12 residues. The V and J ends lost 4 bases and 8 bases respectively, with 9 bases between them. Germline V gives CDR1 MDHEN, CDR2 SYDVKM. This CDR3 is CASSSSSDEQFF. Written as DNA, the CDR3 is TGTGCCAGCAGTTCATCATCGGATGAGCAGTTCTTC.